This T cell receptor beta chain was recovered during a study of blood T cell repertoires in COVID-19. Authors' processing steps: Estimation of nucleated cell counts relied on the amplification of reference gene primers. Assay used: immunoSEQ multiplex PCR; TCRdb lists only in-frame clones, some missing. The DNA gave D and trimming, while V, J and clone size come from that table. This sample has about 220,000 clones, with roughly 82% found just once. What was sequenced was peripheral blood. The TCR sequence derives from a man aged 45-60 years with active or convalescent COVID-19.

The CDR3 region is CAISEGLWREGWETQYF. In DNA, the CDR3 is TGTGCCATCAGTGAAGGACTTTGGCGGGAGGGGTGGGAGACCCAGTACTTC. The genes are TRBV10-3 and TRBJ2-5; 9 positions agree with TRBD2. Per germline, CDR1 ENHRY and CDR2 SYGVKD. V shed 3 bases, J shed 5 bases, and the junction held 13 bases outside the gene matches. This CDR3 has 17 residues.